The rows below give T cell receptor beta chains drawn from one sample of a study of T cell responses to AZD1222 COVID-19 vaccine. Some clones are missing from TCRdb's copy, which holds only in-frame ones; the method was immunoSEQ multiplex PCR. The sample contains under 200,000 clones, roughly 92% of which appear only once. The input for sequencing was peripheral blood, taken 28 days after the second dose of the MenACWY control vaccine. The source of these receptors is an adult who received the MenACWY meningococcal vaccine as a control. Both conserved end residues are part of each CDR3.

j_call v_call cdr3_aa
TRBJ1-2 TRBV19 CASRPPGQGNYGYTF
TRBJ2-5 TRBV30 CAWSAGQQETQYF
TRBJ1-1 TRBV3-1/TRBV3-2 CASSQLYRDSQNTEAFF
TRBJ2-7 TRBV27 CASRRLFGEQYF
TRBJ1-4 TRBV2 CASSEVGVTNEKLFF
TRBJ1-2 TRBV6-6 CASSLSGGRLTRTNYGYTF
TRBJ1-1 TRBV7-2 CASSSVTGSTEAFF
TRBJ2-7 TRBV29-1 CSVGEGSSYEQYF
TRBJ2-1 TRBV13 CASSLRGRMNEQFF
TRBJ2-4 TRBV4-2 CASSQVQGGIQYF
TRBJ1-1 TRBV7-3 CASSLRGTPKVNTEAFF
TRBJ2-7 TRBV7-8 CASSLEGGAGSYEQYF
TRBJ2-1 TRBV4-2 CASSQDLLARYNEQFF
TRBJ2-2 TRBV29-1 CSAGTGVTGELFF
TRBJ2-3 TRBV29-1 CSVEDARRTDTQYF
TRBJ1-2 TRBV30 CAWTTGTGNYGYTF
TRBJ2-7 TRBV19 CASSMEETGPYREQYF
TRBJ2-5 TRBV7-9 CASSLGIAGGQETQYF
TRBJ1-2 TRBV28 CASCTGQLYGYTF
TRBJ1-6 TRBV5-6 CASSLDVTGGSPLHF
TRBJ1-1 TRBV4-3 CASSQEPAGVGTEAFF
TRBJ1-2 TRBV28 CASNPGAGGYTF
TRBJ1-1 TRBV10-2 CASSGQVGAFF
TRBJ2-1 TRBV3-1/TRBV3-2 CASSPSGTYYNEQFF
TRBJ2-3 TRBV30 CAWSVGGVRVGTDTQYF
TRBJ2-1 TRBV4-2 CASSKRTSGNEQFF
TRBJ2-7 TRBV7-2 CASSPGALAGSYEQYF